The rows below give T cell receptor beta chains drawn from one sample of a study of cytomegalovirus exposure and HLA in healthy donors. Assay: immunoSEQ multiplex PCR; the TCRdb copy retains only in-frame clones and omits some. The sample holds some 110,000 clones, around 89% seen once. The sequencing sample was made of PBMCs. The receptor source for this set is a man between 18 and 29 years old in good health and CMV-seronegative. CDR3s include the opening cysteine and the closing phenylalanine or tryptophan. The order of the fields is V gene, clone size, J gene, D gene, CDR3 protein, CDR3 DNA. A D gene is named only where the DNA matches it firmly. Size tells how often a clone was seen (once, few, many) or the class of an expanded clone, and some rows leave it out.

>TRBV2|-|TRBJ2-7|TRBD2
CASAGLAGVYEQYF
TGTGCCAGCGCGGGACTAGCGGGAGTCTACGAGCAGTACTTC
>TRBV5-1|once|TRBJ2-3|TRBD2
CASIRGLAGDTQYF
TGCGCCAGCATTAGGGGACTAGCGGGAGATACGCAGTATTTT
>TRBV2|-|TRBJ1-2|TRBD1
CASSGALVGQASGYTF
TGTGCCAGCAGTGGGGCTCTGGTGGGACAGGCTTCGGGCTACACCTTC
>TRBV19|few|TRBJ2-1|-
CASSGVSYNEQFF
TGTGCCAGTTCAGGCGTCTCCTACAATGAGCAGTTCTTC
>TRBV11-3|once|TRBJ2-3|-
CASSIDRHSTDTQYF
TGTGCCAGCAGCATTGATAGACATAGCACAGATACGCAGTATTTT
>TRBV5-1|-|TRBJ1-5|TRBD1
CASSSGQGSDQPQHF
TGCGCCAGCAGCTCGGGACAGGGGTCTGATCAGCCCCAGCATTTT
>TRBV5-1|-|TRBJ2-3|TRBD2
CASSLVSRLAGVDTQYF
TGCGCCAGCAGCTTGGTTTCCCGACTAGCGGGGGTAGATACGCAGTATTTT
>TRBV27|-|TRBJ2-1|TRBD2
CASSLEISGGSSYNEQFF
TGTGCCAGCAGTTTAGAAATTAGCGGGGGGTCTTCCTACAATGAGCAGTTCTTC
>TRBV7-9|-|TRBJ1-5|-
CASSLQGSNQPQHF
TGTGCCAGCAGCTTACAGGGGAGCAATCAGCCCCAGCATTTT
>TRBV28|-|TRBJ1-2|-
CASEQANYGYTF
TGTGCCAGCGAACAGGCAAACTATGGCTACACCTTC
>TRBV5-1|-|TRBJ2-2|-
CASSDRRNTGELFF
TGCGCCAGCAGCGATCGCAGGAACACCGGGGAGCTGTTTTTT
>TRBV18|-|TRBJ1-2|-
CASSPEQSPYGYTF
TGTGCCAGCTCACCAGAGCAATCCCCCTATGGCTACACCTTC
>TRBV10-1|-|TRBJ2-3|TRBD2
CASSVGGSNTDTQYF
TGCGCCAGCAGTGTAGGCGGGAGTAATACAGATACGCAGTATTTT
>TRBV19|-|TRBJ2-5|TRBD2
CASSRGTSGFGTQYF
TGTGCCAGTAGTAGAGGGACTAGCGGGTTCGGGACCCAGTACTTC
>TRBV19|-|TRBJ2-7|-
CASSISTLYEQYF
TGTGCCAGTAGTATCTCGACACTCTACGAGCAGTACTTC
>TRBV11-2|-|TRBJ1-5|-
CASSLDVVQVLGQPQHF
TGTGCCAGCAGCTTAGATGTGGTACAGGTTCTTGGTCAGCCCCAGCATTTT
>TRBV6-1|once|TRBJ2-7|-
CASSERVQLGAYEQYF
TGTGCCAGCAGTGAAAGGGTCCAGTTGGGGGCTTACGAGCAGTACTTC
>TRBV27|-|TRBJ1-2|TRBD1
CASSEQGASVGYTF
TGTGCCAGCAGTGAACAGGGGGCGTCGGTTGGCTACACCTTC
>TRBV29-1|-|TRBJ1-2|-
CSVEGTASYGYTF
TGCAGCGTTGAAGGGACAGCCAGCTATGGCTACACCTTC
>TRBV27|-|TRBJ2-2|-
CASSTNRDPRTGELFF
TGTGCCAGCAGTACCAACCGGGATCCTCGGACCGGGGAGCTGTTTTTT
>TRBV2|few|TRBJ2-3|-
CASSDVGREHTDTQYF
TGTGCCAGCAGTGACGTCGGGCGGGAACACACAGATACGCAGTATTTT
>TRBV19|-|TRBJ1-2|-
CATAGTYGYTF
TGTGCCACCGCAGGGACATATGGCTACACCTTC
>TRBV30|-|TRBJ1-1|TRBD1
CAWSRQGATEAFF
TGTGCCTGGAGTCGACAGGGGGCCACTGAAGCTTTCTTT
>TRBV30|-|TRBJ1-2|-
CAWSVFWAGLEGYTF
TGTGCCTGGAGTGTATTCTGGGCAGGGCTGGAAGGCTACACCTTC
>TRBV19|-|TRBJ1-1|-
CASNYEGDKNTEAFF
TGTGCCAGTAATTATGAGGGGGACAAGAACACTGAAGCTTTCTTT
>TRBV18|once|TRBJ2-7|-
CASSPGAGEPYEQYF
TGTGCCAGCTCACCAGGGGCAGGGGAACCCTACGAGCAGTACTTC
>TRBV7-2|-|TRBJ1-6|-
CASSPRRISPLHF
TGTGCCAGCAGCCCCCGTAGAATTTCACCCCTCCACTTT
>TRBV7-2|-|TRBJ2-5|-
CASSLAVDREETQYF
TGTGCCAGCAGCTTAGCAGTGGACAGAGAAGAGACCCAGTACTTC
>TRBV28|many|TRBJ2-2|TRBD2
CASSPVTLAGGSNTGELFF
TGTGCCAGCAGTCCTGTAACACTAGCGGGGGGATCGAACACCGGGGAGCTGTTTTTT
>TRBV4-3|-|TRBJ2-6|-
CASSLKTGTGANVLTF
TGCGCCAGCAGCCTCAAAACAGGGACTGGGGCCAACGTCCTGACTTTC
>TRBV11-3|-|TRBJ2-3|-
CASSYQGYTDTQYF
TGTGCCAGCAGCTATCAGGGATACACAGATACGCAGTATTTT
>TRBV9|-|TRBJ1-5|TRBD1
CASSRDRGGNQPQHF
TGTGCCAGCAGCCGGGACAGGGGAGGGAATCAGCCCCAGCATTTT
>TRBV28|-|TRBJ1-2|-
CASKDTDGNYGYTF
TGTGCCAGCAAGGACACGGATGGAAACTATGGCTACACCTTC